This TCR beta chain was sequenced in a study of CD4 T cells in relation to SARS-CoV-2 and coronaviruses (dated by TCRdb to the early 2020s). Regarding the study in general: In the ViraFEST assay, PBMCs were grown with antigen for nine to eleven days, and TCR beta CDR3s were then sequenced to identify antigen-specific clonal expansions. The negative reference condition was either a culture with an HIV-1 Nef peptide pool or a culture with no peptide. Patient-derived lymphoblastoid cell lines were used to map the HLA restriction of shared crossreactive spike epitopes. Memory CD4+ T cell crossreactivity between SARS-CoV-2 and common cold coronavirus spike proteins was assessed at the TCR clonotype level in the study. The Adaptive Biotechnologies TCR-sequencing kit was used for samples from a few pre-COVID donors and for the naive versus memory experiments, whereas the other data were Illumina-based. Expansion assays from other donors in the study were sequenced with a different, Illumina-based TCR-beta assay.

CD4+ T cells from unexposed donors were collected before the COVID-19 pandemic (2011-2018). After more than nine days of culture, CD4+ T cells were isolated with the EasySep CD4+ T cell isolation kit. As cell numbers permitted, CD4+ T cells from unexposed donors were tested for reactivity to SARS-CoV-2 S and N and to four common cold coronavirus spike pools. Each well received millions of PBMCs, cultured in IMDM supplemented with about 5% human AB serum and about 10 IU/ml IL-2. Half of the culture medium was replaced with fresh IL-2-containing medium on days 3 and 7. In general, triplicate replicate wells were used for every peptide culture condition. The leukapheresis product used for the unexposed donors was purchased from a commercial source. Ficoll-Paque PLUS gradient centrifugation was used to isolate PBMCs from either whole blood or leukapheresis product. The PBMCs went either fresh into the expansion assay or into cryopreservation at -140 degrees C. The QIAamp Micro DNA Kit was used to extract genomic DNA from the CD4+ T cells.

Points the paper makes about the study in general: No donor contributed both pre-pandemic and post-infection samples, which limited tracing the source of pre-existing responses. Memory CD4+ clonotypes crossrecognizing SARS-CoV-2 and at least one common cold coronavirus spike were found in 60% to 70% of donors. Because the crossreactivity analysis focused on spike protein, crossreactivity against other viral proteins was not assessed. Compared with monoreactive clones, crossreactive clones had significantly weaker SARS-CoV-2-driven expansion, a result consistent with antigenic imprinting. Small numbers of patients and of tested TCRs were a limitation of the study.

Comment on this clone: The target of this receptor is not known. The input lacks base qualities; no much larger clone sits a single base away.

Libraries were prepared through the immunoSEQ multiplex PCR assay. Turning to the authors' computational methods: During preprocessing, nonproductive sequences were removed, along with CDR3s that did not begin with C, did not end with F or W, or were shorter than 7 amino acids. Antigen-specific clonotypes were called with the MANAFEST web app, based on expansion relative to reference and other culture wells. To be counted as positive, a clone had to show significant expansion compared with the reference culture, at an FDR below 0.05, in 2 of 3 replicate wells. Positive clones also required significant expansion versus all other tandem wells and an odds ratio above 5. After three terminal residues were trimmed from each end, CDR3 homology was quantified as pairwise Levenshtein distance using the stringdist R package. The immuneACCESS repertoire file appears here via TCRdb, limited to in-frame rearrangements. These files lack a portion of the clones; in checked studies, under half of the deficit traces to unresolved V genes, and the cause of the others is not known. The V and J calls and clone size come from that table; D and trimming were worked out from the DNA. The sample table holds 20,000 to 25,000 clones, of which approximately 72% were seen once. Under 20% of the sample lies in the top ten.

The specimen sequenced was CD4+ T cells from PBMCs, cultured in vitro. The origin of this receptor is a human donor in good health.

The DNA sequence is as follows: TGTGCCAGCAGCTTGGCGGGCCATAGCAATCAGCCCCAGCATTTT. Its protein is CASSLAGHSNQPQHF. Recombination joined TRBV7-2 with TRBJ1-5; no D gene call is confident. Trimming costs V 3 bases and J 0 bases, and their ends lie 9 bases apart. The germline V gene supplies CDR1 SGHTA and CDR2 FQGNSA. The CDR3 numbers 15 residues from cysteine through phenylalanine. The kept DNA is CDR3 alone, 45 bases in frame from the first base.